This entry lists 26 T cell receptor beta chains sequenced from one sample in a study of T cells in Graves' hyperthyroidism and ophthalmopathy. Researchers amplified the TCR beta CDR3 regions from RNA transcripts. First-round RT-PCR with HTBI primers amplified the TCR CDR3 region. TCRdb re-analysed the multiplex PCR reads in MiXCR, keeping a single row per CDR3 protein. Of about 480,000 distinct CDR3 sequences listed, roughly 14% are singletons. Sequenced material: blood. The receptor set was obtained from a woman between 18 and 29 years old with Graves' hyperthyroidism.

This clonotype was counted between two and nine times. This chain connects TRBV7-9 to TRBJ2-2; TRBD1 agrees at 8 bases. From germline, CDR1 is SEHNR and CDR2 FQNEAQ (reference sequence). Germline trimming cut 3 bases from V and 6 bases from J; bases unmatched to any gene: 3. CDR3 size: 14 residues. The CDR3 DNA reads TGTGCCAGCAGCTTGACAGGGGACGCCGGGGAGCTGTTTTTT. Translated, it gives CASSLTGDAGELFF.

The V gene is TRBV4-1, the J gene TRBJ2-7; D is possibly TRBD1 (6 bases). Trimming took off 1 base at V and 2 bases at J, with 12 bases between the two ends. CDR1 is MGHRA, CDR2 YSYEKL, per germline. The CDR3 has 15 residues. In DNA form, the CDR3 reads TGCGCCAGCAGCCAAGTTTTCCCAGGGGCCTACGAGCAGTACGTC. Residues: CASSQVFPGAYEQYV.

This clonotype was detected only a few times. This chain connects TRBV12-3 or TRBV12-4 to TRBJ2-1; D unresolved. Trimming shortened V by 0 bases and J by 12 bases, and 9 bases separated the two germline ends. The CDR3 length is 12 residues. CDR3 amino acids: CASSLAKGWQFF. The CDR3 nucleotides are TGTGCCAGCAGTTTAGCCAAGGGCTGGCAGTTCTTC.

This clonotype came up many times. CDR3 DNA: TGCAGTGCAGAAACTAGCGGGAAATACAATGAGCAGTTCTTC. As protein: CSAETSGKYNEQFF. The rearrangement links TRBV20-1 to TRBJ2-1; 10 bases fit TRBD2. CDR1 and CDR2 from the germline V gene are DFQATT and SNEGSKA (reference sequence). The CDR3 covers 14 residues. The junction had 6 bases not matched to a gene; V was cut back by 6 bases and J by 4 bases.

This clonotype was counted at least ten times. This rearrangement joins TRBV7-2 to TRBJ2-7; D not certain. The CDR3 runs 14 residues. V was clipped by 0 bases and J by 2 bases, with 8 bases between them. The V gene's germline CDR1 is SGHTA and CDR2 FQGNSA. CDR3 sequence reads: CASSLAPGPYEQYF. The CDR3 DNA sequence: TGTGCCAGCAGCTTAGCGCCGGGCCCCTACGAGCAGTACTTC.

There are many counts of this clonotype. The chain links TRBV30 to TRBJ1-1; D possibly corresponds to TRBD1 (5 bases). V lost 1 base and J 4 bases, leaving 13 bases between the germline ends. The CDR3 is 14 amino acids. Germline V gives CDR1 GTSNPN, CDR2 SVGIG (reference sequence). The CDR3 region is CAWSGRGRVTEAFF. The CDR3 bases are TGTGCCTGGAGTGGTCGGGGGAGGGTCACTGAAGCTTTCTTT.

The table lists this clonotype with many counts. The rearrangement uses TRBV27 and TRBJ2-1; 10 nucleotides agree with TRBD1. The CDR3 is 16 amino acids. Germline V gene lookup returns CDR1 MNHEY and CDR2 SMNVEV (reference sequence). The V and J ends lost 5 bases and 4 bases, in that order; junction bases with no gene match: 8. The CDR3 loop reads CASSPNDRGLYNEQFF. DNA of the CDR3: TGTGCCAGCAGTCCAAACGACAGGGGGCTATACAATGAGCAGTTCTTC.

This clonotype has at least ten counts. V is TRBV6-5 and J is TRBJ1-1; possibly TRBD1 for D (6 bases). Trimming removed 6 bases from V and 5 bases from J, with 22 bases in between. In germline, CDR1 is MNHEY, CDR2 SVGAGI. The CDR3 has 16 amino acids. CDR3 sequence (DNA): TGTGCCAGCAGCAGCCCGGACAGTTTGAGTGATACTGAAGCTTTCTTT. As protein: CASSSPDSLSDTEAFF.

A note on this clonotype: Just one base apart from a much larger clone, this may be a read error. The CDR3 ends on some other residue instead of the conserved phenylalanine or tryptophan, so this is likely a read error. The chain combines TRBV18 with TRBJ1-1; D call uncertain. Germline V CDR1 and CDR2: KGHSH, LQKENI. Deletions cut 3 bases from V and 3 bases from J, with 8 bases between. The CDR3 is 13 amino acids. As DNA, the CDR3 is TGTGCCAGCTCACCTCGGGCGGACACTGAAGCTTTCCTT. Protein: CASSPRADTEAFL.

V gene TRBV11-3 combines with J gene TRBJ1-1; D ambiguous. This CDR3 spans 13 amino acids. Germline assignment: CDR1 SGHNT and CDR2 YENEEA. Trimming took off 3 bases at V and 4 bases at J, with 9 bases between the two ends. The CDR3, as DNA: TGTGCCAGCAGCTTGAATGGCGCCACTGAAGCTTTCTTT. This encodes CASSLNGATEAFF.

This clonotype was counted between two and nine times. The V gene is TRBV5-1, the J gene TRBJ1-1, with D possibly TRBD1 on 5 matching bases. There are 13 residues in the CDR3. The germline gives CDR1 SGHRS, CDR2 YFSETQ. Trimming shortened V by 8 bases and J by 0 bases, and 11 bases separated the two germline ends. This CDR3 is CASSKGMNTEAFF. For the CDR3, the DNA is TGCGCCAGTTCAAAGGGGATGAACACTGAAGCTTTCTTT.

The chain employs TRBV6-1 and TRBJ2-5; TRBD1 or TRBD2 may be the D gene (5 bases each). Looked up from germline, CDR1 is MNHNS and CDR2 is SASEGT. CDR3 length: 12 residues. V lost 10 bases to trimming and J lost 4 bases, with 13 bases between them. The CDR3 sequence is CATMPGGETQYF. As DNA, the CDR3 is TGTGCCACCATGCCTGGGGGAGAGACCCAGTACTTC.

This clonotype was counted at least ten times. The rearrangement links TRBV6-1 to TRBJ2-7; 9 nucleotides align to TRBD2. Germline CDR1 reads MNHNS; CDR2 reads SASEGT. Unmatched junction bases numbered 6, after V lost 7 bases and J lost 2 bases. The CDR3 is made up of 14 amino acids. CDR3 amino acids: CASTPLAGPYEQYV. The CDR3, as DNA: TGTGCCAGCACTCCACTAGCGGGTCCCTACGAGCAGTACGTC.

The CDR3, as DNA: TGTGCCTGGACCATGCAGGGGAACACTGAAGCTTTCTTT. Translation: CAWTMQGNTEAFF. This chain uses TRBV30 with TRBJ1-1; possible D gene TRBD1, 5 bases. This CDR3 has 13 residues. Germline CDR1 reads GTSNPN; CDR2 reads SVGIG (reference sequence). The ends were cut back, 4 bases at V and 1 base at J, with 10 bases in the middle.

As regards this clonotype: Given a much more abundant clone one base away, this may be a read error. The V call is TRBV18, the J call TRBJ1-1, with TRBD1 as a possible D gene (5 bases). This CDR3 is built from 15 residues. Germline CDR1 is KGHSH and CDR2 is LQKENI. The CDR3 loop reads CASSPSTVMNAEAFF. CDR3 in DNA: TGTGCCAGCTCACCATCGACAGTCATGAACGCTGAAGCTTTCTTT.

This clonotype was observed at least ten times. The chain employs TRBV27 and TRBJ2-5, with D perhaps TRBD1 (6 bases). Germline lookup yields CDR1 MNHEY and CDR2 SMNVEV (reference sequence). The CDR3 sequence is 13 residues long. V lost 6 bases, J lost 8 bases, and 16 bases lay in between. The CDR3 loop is CASRHGTTDTQYF. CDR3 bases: TGTGCCAGCAGACACGGGACAACTGATACCCAGTACTTC.

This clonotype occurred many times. The CDR3 spells CASSLAVQLMNTEAFF. The CDR3 nucleotides are TGTGCCAGCAGCTTGGCGGTGCAGTTGATGAACACTGAAGCTTTCTTT. V gene TRBV11-1 combines with J gene TRBJ1-1; D remains unclear. V lost 3 bases to trimming and J lost 0 bases, with 14 bases between them. Germline CDR1 is SGHAT and CDR2 is FQDESV (reference sequence). This CDR3 region has 16 residues.

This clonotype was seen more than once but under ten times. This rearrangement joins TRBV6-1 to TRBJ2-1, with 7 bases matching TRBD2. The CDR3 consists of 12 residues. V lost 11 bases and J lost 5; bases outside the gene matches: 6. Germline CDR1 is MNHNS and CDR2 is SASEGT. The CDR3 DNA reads TGTGCCGCCAAGCGGGACGACAATGAGCAGTTCTTC. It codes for CAAKRDDNEQFF.

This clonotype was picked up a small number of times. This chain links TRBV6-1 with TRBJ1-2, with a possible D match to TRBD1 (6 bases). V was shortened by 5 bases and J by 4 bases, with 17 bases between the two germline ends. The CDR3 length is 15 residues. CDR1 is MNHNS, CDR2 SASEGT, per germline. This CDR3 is CASSYFGQGIYGYTF. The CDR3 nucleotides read TGTGCCAGCAGTTACTTCGGGCAGGGGATCTATGGCTACACCTTC.

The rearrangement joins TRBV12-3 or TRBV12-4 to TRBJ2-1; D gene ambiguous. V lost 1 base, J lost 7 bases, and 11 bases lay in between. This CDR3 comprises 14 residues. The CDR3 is CASSLGSKKNEQFF. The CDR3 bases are TGTGCCAGCAGTTTAGGCTCAAAGAAGAATGAGCAGTTCTTC.

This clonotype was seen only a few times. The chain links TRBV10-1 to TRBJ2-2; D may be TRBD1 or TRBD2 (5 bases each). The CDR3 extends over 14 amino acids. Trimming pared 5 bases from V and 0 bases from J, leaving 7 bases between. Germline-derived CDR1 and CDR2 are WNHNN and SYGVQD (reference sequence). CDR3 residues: CASSWGTNTGELFF. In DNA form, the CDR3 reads TGCGCCAGCAGTTGGGGGACGAACACCGGGGAGCTGTTTTTT.

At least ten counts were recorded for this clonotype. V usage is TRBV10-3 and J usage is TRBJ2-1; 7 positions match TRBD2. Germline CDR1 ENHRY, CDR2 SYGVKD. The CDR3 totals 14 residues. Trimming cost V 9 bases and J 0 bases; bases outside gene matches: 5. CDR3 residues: CAMGGGSSYNEQFF. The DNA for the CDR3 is TGTGCCATGGGGGGGGGGAGCTCCTACAATGAGCAGTTCTTC.

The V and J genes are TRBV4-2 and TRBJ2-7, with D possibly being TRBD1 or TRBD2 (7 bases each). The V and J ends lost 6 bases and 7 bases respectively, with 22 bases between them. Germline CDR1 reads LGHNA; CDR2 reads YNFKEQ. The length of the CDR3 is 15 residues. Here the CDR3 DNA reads TGTGCCAGCAGACCCAGGGGGGGGGAGGTGGGGGAGCAGTACTTC. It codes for CASRPRGGEVGEQYF.

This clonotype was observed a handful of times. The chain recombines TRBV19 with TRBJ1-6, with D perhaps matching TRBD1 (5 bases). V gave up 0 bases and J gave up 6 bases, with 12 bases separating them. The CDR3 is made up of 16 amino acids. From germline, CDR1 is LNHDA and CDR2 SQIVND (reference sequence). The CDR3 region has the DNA TGTGCCAGTAGTATAGATTCCGACAGAACTAATTCACCCCTCCACTTT. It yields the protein CASSIDSDRTNSPLHF.

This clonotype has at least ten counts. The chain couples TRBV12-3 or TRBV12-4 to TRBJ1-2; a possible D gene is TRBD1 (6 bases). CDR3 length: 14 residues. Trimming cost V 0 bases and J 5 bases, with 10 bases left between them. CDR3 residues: CASSLAGGIYGYTF. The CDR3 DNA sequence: TGTGCCAGCAGTTTAGCGGGGGGCATATATGGCTACACCTTC.

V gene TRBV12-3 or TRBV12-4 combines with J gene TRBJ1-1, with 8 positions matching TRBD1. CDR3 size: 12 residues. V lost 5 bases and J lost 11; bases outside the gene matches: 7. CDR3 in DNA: TGTGCCAGCAGTGCAGGGACAGGAGATGCTTTCTTT. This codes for CASSAGTGDAFF.